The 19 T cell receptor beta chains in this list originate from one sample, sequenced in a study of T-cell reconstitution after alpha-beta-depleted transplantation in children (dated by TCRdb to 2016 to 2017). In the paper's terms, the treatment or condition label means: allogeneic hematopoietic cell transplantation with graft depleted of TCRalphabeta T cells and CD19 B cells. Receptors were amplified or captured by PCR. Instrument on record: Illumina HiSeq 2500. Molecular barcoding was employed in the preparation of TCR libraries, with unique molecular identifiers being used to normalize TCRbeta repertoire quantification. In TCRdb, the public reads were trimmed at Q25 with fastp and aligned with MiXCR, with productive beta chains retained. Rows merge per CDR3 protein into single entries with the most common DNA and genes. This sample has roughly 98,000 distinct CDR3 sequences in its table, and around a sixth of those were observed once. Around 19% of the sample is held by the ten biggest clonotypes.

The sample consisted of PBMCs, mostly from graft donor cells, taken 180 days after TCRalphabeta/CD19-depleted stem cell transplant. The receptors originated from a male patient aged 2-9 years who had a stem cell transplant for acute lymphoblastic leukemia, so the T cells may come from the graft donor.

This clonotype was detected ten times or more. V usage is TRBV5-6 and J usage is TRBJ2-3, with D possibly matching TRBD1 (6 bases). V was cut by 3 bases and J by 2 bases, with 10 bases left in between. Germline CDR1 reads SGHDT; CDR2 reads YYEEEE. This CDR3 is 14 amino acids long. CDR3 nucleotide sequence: TGTGCCAGCAGCTGGGGACAAGACACAGATACGCAGTATTTT. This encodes CASSWGQDTDTQYF.

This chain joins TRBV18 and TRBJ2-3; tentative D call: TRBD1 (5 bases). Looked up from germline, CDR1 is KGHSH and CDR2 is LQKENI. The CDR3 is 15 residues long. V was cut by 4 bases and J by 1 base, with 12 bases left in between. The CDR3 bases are TGTGCCAGCTCACTTCAGGGTTTACGCACAGATACGCAGTATTTT. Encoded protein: CASSLQGLRTDTQYF.

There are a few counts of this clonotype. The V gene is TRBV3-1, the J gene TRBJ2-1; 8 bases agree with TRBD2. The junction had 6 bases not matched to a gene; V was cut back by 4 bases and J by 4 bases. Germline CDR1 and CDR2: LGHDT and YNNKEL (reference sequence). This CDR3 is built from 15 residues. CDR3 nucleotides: TGTGCCAGCAGCCGAGGGCTAGCGGGTTACAATGAGCAGTTCTTC. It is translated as CASSRGLAGYNEQFF.

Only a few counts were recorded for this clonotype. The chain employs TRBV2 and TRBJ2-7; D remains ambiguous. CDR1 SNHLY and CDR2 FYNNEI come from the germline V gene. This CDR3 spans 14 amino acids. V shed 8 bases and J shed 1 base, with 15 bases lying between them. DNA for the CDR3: TGTGCCAGCGGAAGTTTCGAACCTTCCTACGAGCAGTACTTC. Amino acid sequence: CASGSFEPSYEQYF.

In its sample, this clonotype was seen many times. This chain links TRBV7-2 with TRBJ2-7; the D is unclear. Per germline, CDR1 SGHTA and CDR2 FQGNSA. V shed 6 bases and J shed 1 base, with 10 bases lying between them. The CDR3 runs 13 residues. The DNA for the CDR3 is TGTGCCAGCAGTCATGGAAAGTCCTACGAGCAGTACTTC. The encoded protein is CASSHGKSYEQYF.

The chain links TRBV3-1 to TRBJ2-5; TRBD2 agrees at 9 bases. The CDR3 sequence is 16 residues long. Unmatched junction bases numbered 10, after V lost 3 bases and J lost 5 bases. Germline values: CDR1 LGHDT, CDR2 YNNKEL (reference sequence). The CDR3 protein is CASSHLWGGGAETQYF. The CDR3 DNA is TGTGCCAGCAGCCACCTGTGGGGCGGGGGGGCGGAGACCCAGTACTTC.

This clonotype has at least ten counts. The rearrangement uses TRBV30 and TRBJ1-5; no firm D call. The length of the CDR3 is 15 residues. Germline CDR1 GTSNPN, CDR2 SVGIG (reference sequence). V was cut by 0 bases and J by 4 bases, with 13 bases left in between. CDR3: CAWSVSLNLNQPQHF. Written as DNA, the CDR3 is TGTGCCTGGAGTGTATCACTGAACTTAAATCAGCCCCAGCATTTT.

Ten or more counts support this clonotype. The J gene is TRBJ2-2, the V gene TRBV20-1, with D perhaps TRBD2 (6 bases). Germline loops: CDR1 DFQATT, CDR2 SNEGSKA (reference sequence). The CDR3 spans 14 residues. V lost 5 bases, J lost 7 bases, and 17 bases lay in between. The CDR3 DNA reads TGCAGTGCTCACGACCCCCAGGAGGGCGGGGAGCTGTTTTTT. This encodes CSAHDPQEGGELFF.

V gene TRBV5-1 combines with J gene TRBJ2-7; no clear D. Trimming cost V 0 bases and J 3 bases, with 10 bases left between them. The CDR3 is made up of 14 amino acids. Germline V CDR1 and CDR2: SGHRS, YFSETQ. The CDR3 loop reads CASSLGPPGYEQYF. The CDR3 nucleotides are TGCGCCAGCAGCTTGGGACCGCCGGGCTACGAGCAGTACTTC. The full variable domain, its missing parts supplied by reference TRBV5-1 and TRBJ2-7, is KAGVTQTPRYLIKTRGQQVTLSCSPISGHRSVSWYQQTPGQGLQFLFEYFSETQRNKGNFPGRFSGRQFSNSRSEMNVSTLELGDSALYLCASSLGPPGYEQYFGPGTRLTVT.

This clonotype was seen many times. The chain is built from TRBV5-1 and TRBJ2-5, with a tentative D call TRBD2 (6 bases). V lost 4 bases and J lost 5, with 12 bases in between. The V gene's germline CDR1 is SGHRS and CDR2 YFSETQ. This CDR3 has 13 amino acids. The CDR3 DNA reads TGCGCCAGCAGCGCGCGGACTATTGAGACCCAGTACTTC. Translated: CASSARTIETQYF.

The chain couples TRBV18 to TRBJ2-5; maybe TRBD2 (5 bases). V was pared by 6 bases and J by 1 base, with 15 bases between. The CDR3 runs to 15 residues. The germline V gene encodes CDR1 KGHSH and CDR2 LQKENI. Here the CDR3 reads CASSWGDDAQETQYF. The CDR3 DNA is TGTGCCAGCTCTTGGGGAGACGACGCCCAAGAGACCCAGTACTTC. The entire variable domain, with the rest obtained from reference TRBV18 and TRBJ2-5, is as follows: NAGVMQNPRHLVRRRGQEARLRCSPMKGHSHVYWYRQLPEEGLKFMVYLQKENIIDESGMPKERFSAEFPKEGPSILRIQQVVRGDSAAYFCASSWGDDAQETQYFGPGTRLLVL.

CDR3 amino acids: CASMPGPNEKLFF. The CDR3 DNA sequence: TGTGCCAGCATGCCAGGACCTAATGAAAAACTGTTTTTT. The rearrangement uses TRBV7-2 and TRBJ1-4; D is undetermined. The CDR3 sequence is 13 residues long. V shed 7 bases and J shed 3 bases, with 9 bases lying between them. In germline, CDR1 is SGHTA, CDR2 FQGNSA.

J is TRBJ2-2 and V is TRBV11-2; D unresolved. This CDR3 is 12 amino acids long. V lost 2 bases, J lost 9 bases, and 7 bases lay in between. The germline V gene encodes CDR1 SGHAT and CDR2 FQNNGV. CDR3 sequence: CASSLPHRELFF. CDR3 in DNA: TGTGCCAGCAGCTTACCCCACCGGGAGCTGTTTTTT. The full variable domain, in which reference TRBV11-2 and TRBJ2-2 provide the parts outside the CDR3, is EAGVAQSPRYKIIEKRQSVAFWCNPISGHATLYWYQQILGQGPKLLIQFQNNGVVDDSQLPKDRFSAERLKGVDSTLKIQPAKLEDSAVYLCASSLPHRELFFGEGSRLTVL.

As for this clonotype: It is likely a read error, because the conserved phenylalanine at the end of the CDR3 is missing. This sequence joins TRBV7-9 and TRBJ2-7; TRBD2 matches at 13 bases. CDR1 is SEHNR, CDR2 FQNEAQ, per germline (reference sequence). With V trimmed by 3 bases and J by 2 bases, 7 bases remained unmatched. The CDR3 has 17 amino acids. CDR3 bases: TGTGCCAGCAGCTTTGGACTAGCGGGGGAAGGGACCTACGAGCAGTACCTC. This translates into CASSFGLAGEGTYEQYL.

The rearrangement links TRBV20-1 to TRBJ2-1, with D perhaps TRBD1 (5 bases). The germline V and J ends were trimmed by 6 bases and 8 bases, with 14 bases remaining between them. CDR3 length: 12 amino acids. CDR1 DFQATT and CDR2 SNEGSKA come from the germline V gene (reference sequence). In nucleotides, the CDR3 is TGCAGTGCGGAAGGGGAATACGATGAGCAGTTCTTC. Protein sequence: CSAEGEYDEQFF.

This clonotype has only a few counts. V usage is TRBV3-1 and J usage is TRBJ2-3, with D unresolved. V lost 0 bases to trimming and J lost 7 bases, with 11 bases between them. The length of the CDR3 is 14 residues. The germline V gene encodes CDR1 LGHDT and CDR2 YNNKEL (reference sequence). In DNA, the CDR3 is TGTGCCAGCAGCCAAGATCCCAGCCTCAATACGCAGTATTTT. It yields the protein CASSQDPSLNTQYF.

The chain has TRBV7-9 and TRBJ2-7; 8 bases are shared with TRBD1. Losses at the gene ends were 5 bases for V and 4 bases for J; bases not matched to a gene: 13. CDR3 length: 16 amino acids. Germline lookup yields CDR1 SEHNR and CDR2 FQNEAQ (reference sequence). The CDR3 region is CASSPPPGQGPYEQYF. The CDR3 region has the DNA TGTGCCAGCAGCCCTCCCCCAGGACAGGGACCATACGAGCAGTACTTC.

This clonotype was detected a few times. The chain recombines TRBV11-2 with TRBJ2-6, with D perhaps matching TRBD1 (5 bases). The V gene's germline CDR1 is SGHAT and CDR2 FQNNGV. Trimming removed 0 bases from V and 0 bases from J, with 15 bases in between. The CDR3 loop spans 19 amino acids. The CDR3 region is CASSLEGGDSSSGANVLTF. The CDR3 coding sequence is TGTGCCAGCAGCTTAGAGGGTGGTGACAGTAGCTCTGGGGCCAACGTCCTGACTTTC.

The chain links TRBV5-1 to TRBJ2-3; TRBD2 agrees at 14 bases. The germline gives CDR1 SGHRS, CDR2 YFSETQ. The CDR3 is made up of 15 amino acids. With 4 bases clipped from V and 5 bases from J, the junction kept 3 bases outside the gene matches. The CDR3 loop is CASSPGLAGGDTQYF. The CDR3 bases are TGCGCCAGCAGCCCCGGACTAGCGGGGGGAGATACGCAGTATTTT.